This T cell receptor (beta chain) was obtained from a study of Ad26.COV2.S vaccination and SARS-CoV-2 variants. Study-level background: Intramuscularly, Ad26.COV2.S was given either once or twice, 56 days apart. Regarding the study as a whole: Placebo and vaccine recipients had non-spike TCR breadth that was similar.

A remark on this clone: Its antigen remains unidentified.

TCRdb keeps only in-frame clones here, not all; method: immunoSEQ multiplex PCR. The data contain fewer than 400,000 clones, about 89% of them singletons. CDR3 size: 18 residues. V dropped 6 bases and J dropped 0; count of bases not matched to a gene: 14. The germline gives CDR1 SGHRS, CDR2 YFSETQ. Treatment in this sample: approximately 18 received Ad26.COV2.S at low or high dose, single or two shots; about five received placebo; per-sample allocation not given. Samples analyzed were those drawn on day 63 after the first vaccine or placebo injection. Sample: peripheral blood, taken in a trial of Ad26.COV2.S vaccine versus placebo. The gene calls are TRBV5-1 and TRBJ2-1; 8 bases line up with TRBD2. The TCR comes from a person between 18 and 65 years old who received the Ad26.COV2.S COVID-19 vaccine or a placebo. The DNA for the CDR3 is TGCGCCAGCACCTCGATTGCGCGGGAGGTAAGCTCCTACAATGAGCAGTTCTTC. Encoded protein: CASTSIAREVSSYNEQFF.